Following are 10 T cell receptor beta chains from one sample sequenced in a study of cytomegalovirus exposure and HLA in healthy donors. PCR primers comprised 60 Vbeta and 13 Jbeta primers. Sequenced by immunoSEQ multiplex PCR; TCRdb stores in-frame clones only, minus some. The table shows fewer than 100,000 clones, with around 81% occurring only once. The sample comprised PBMCs. The receptor set was obtained from a male donor in good health and CMV-seronegative.

This clone was seen a few times. The rearrangement links TRBV29-1 to TRBJ2-1; a possible D gene is TRBD1 (7 bases). This CDR3 spans 13 amino acids. CDR1 is SQVTM, CDR2 ANQGSEA, per germline. The CDR3 DNA follows: TGCAGGACGCGACAGGGTAAGCGGGATGAGCAGTTCTTC. It codes for CRTRQGKRDEQFF.

DNA for the CDR3: TGCAGTGCTAACAGGGGGCTTGGCTACACCTTC. This encodes CSANRGLGYTF. The chain has TRBV20-1 and TRBJ1-2, with 9 bases identical to TRBD1. CDR3 length: 11 amino acids. J lost 7 bases, V lost 4 bases, and 1 base had no gene match. Germline V gene sequence: CDR1 DFQATT, CDR2 SNEGSKA (reference sequence).

This clone occurred once. The rearrangement uses TRBV18 and TRBJ2-7; D is perhaps TRBD1 (6 bases). Germline-derived CDR1 and CDR2 are KGHSH and LQKENI. V was pared by 3 bases and J by 4 bases, with 10 bases between. The CDR3 extends over 13 amino acids. The CDR3 DNA sequence: TGTGCCAGCTCACCTGGCAGGGGATACGAGCAGTACTTC. Residues: CASSPGRGYEQYF.

The chain couples TRBV6-5 to TRBJ1-2; 9 nucleotides match TRBD1. CDR1 and CDR2 from the germline V gene are MNHEY and SVGAGI. This CDR3 spans 15 amino acids. Trimming removed 7 bases from V and 3 bases from J; junction bases left unmatched: 9. The CDR3 loop reads CASTSGGTGHYGYTF. The CDR3 DNA reads as TGTGCCAGCACCTCTGGCGGGACAGGGCACTATGGCTACACCTTC.

CDR3 nucleotide sequence: TGTGCCAGCTCACCACGGAGACTAGCGGGAGGTAGCACCGGGGAGCTGTTTTTT. This gives the protein CASSPRRLAGGSTGELFF. The gene calls are TRBV18 and TRBJ2-2, with TRBD2 matching over 13 bases. Trimming at V came to 1 base and at J to 4 bases, leaving 6 bases not matched to a gene. The CDR3 has 18 residues. Per the germline V gene, CDR1 is KGHSH and CDR2 is LQKENI.

The chain couples TRBV7-7 to TRBJ2-5; D is possibly TRBD2 (5 bases). Trimming took 3 bases from V and 3 from J, leaving 14 bases between them. CDR1 and CDR2 (germline): SSHAT, FNYEAQ (reference sequence). The CDR3 loop spans 15 amino acids. CDR3 protein: CASSLRTSEEETQYF. CDR3 DNA sequence: TGTGCCAGCAGCTTGCGGACTTCGGAAGAAGAGACCCAGTACTTC.

V and J are TRBV10-3 and TRBJ2-7; no clear D. The CDR3 sequence is 12 residues long. The ends were cut back, 11 bases at V and 1 base at J, with 12 bases in the middle. Germline assignment: CDR1 ENHRY and CDR2 SYGVKD. CDR3 in DNA: TGTGCCGCCAGAACGGGTTCCTACGAGCAGTACTTC. Translation: CAARTGSYEQYF.

This clone was counted a single time. The chain has TRBV6-6 and TRBJ1-4; TRBD1 aligns across 7 bases. The length of the CDR3 is 15 residues. Germline assignment: CDR1 MNHNY and CDR2 SVGAGI (reference sequence). Unmatched junction bases numbered 4, after V lost 2 bases and J lost 4 bases. In DNA form, the CDR3 reads TGTGCCAGCAGTTACGGACAGGTTTTTAATGAAAAACTGTTTTTT. Translating gives CASSYGQVFNEKLFF.

The gene calls are TRBV9 and TRBJ2-7; the match to TRBD1 covers 7 bases. Germline V lookup: CDR1 SGDLS, CDR2 YYNGEE. The CDR3 runs to 14 residues. The trim removed 2 bases at V and 2 bases at J, leaving 4 bases unmatched. The CDR3 loop is CASSVTGTAYEQYF. The CDR3 DNA reads as TGTGCCAGCAGCGTCACCGGGACAGCCTACGAGCAGTACTTC.

This clone has more than one count but fewer than ten. The V call is TRBV7-9, the J call TRBJ1-2, with TRBD1 identical over 9 bases. The junction had 3 bases not matched to a gene; V was cut back by 1 base and J by 3 bases. CDR1 and CDR2 (germline): SEHNR, FQNEAQ (reference sequence). This CDR3 has 15 residues. The CDR3 sequence is CASSLGRTGDYGYTF. CDR3 nucleotide sequence: TGTGCCAGCAGCTTAGGGCGGACAGGGGACTATGGCTACACCTTC. Looking up the rest from reference TRBV7-9 and TRBJ1-2 gives the full variable domain: DTGVSQNPRHKITKRGQNVTFRCDPISEHNRLYWYRQTLGQGPEFLTYFQNEAQLEKSRLLSDRFSAERPKGSFSTLEIQRTEQGDSAMYLCASSLGRTGDYGYTFGSGTRLTVV.